The T cell receptor (beta chain) described here comes from a study of T cells after yellow fever vaccination (dated by TCRdb to about 2019). A note on the overall study: Libraries from fractions with low cell numbers were prepared with the SMART-Seq v4 Ultra Low Input RNA kit. Two healthy male donors, one aged 18 to 30 and one aged 30 to 40 years, made up the cohort. Bulk PBMC replicates and cell subsets were isolated from blood drawn at multiple timepoints before and after both primary and secondary immunization. Bulk TCR alpha and beta repertoires were sequenced longitudinally to track T-cell clones before and after primary and booster YFV17D yellow fever vaccination. On the study overall, not on this receptor specifically: The secondary T-cell response was weaker than the primary response but faster, peaking on day 5 instead of day 15. A small fraction of clonotypes showed up in both the CD4 and CD8 compartments, probably as a result of convergent recombination. Because the study included only a couple of donors, the extent to which the findings can be generalized is limited. FACS-sorted repertoires could contain abundant contaminating clonotypes from the bulk population, so computational filtering was required. After the booster, most of the clones that had expanded following primary vaccination were detected again (about 95% of CD4 and roughly 88% of CD8), which suggests that memory was broadly maintained.

On this clonotype: Its antigen target is currently unknown. The input lacks base qualities; no much larger clone sits a single base away.

Sequenced using an Illumina NovaSeq 6000. TCR cDNA was synthesized by 5'RACE template switching, through which a universal primer site and unique molecular identifiers were introduced. Priming of cDNA synthesis was performed from both the TCR alpha and TCR beta constant segments. Library amplification involved two PCR steps, and the second step added sample barcodes and sequencing adapters. Sequencing of libraries was done on Illumina HiSeq 2500 (2x100 bp) or NovaSeq (2x150 bp). As for the authors' bioinformatics: Demultiplexing of reads and collapsing into UMI consensus sequences were performed with MIGEC, and V(D)J alignment was carried out with MiXCR. Clonotypes responding to the vaccine were identified with edgeR on replicate PBMC samples, with the criteria of FDR below 0.01 and a log2 fold change above 5 up to day 15. Bulk clonotypes were assigned CD4 or CD8 identity according to which sequenced CD4 or CD8 repertoire held them at higher abundance. TCRdb passed the public sequencing reads through fastp at Q25 and MiXCR, retaining productive beta sequences. Identical CDR3 protein sequences are pooled into one entry, listed with their most common genes and DNA. TCRdb, not the original authors, processed these V and J calls. This sample is represented by 340,000 or so distinct CDR3 sequences; under 15% of them were singletons. The ten largest make up 3% to 4% of the sample.

Reading the label with the study, this specimen's treatment or condition is: live attenuated yellow fever vaccine strain. PBMCs were isolated from peripheral blood using a standard Ficoll-Paque protocol. CD4 and CD8 T-cell fractions were isolated with Dynabeads CD4 and CD8 positive selection kits. RNA was extracted with TriZol from bulk PBMCs, CD4 and CD8 fractions, and dextramer-positive and dextramer-negative fractions. V drops 6 bases and J drops 0 bases, leaving 12 bases in between. The CDR3 holds 15 amino acids from the cysteine to the phenylalanine. Left in the record is the CDR3 DNA by itself, 45 bases read in frame from the first base. Looking up the germline V gene yields CDR1 MNHEY and CDR2 SVGAGI.

The sequence joins TRBV6-5 to TRBJ1-5; the D region possibly corresponds to TRBD1 (6 bases align). The source was CD4+ T cells sorted from PBMCs, collected 15 days after the yellow fever booster vaccination. The receptor was derived from a man in his late teens or twenties who received the YFV17D yellow fever vaccine. The CDR3 region has the sequence CASSKGEASNQPQHF. Read as DNA, the sequence is TGTGCCAGCAGCAAGGGGGAAGCTAGCAATCAGCCCCAGCATTTT.